These 30 T cell receptor beta chains originate from one sample sequenced in a study of blood T cell repertoires in COVID-19. Sequenced by immunoSEQ multiplex PCR; TCRdb stores in-frame clones only, minus some. The sample holds roughly 300,000 clones, 89% seen once. Material for sequencing was peripheral blood. These receptors were obtained from a man between 18 and 29 years old who had recovered from COVID-19.

CDR3 protein: CASSVGQGTPYEQYF. CDR3 bases: TGTGCCAGTTCGGTGGGACAGGGCACTCCCTACGAGCAGTACTTC. The V and J genes are TRBV19 and TRBJ2-7; 9 nucleotides align to TRBD1. The length of the CDR3 is 15 residues. V gave up 8 bases and J gave up 2 bases; unmatched junction bases: 10. Germline CDR1 is LNHDA and CDR2 is SQIVND (reference sequence). The whole variable domain, filled in from reference TRBV19 and TRBJ2-7, reads DGGITQSPKYLFRKEGQNVTLSCEQNLNHDAMYWYRQDPGQGLRLIYYSQIVNDFQKGDIAEGYSVSREKKESFPLTVTSAQKNPTAFYLCASSVGQGTPYEQYFGPGTRLTVT.

V and J are TRBV29-1 and TRBJ1-2, with 9 bases that match TRBD1. CDR1 and CDR2 from the germline V gene are SQVTM and ANQGSEA. V lost 4 bases and J lost 4; bases outside the gene matches: 4. The CDR3 spans 13 residues. This CDR3 reads CSVGTGAFYGYTF. As DNA, the CDR3 is TGCAGCGTTGGGACAGGGGCTTTCTATGGCTACACCTTC.

The chain carries TRBV30 and TRBJ1-2; tentative D call: TRBD1 (5 bases). The CDR3 sequence is 16 residues long. Germline CDR1 is GTSNPN and CDR2 is SVGIG (reference sequence). The V and J ends lost 0 bases and 4 bases respectively, with 18 bases between them. This chain's CDR3 is CAWSVLGASVSYGYTF. The CDR3 region has the DNA TGTGCCTGGAGTGTACTTGGGGCATCGGTCAGCTATGGCTACACCTTC.

The gene calls are TRBV20-1 and TRBJ2-1; 7 positions match TRBD2. Germline CDR1 is DFQATT and CDR2 is SNEGSKA (reference sequence). The CDR3 consists of 11 residues. The V and J ends lost 1 base and 9 bases, in that order; junction bases with no gene match: 0. In nucleotides, the CDR3 is TGCAGTGCTAGAGGGGGGGGTGAGCAGTTCTTC. This codes for CSARGGGEQFF.

Written as DNA, the CDR3 is TGTGCCAGCAGTTACTCAAGTCGAGGAAAGACAGATACAGATACGCAGTATTTT. This sequence encodes CASSYSSRGKTDTDTQYF. The chain is built from TRBV6-2 or TRBV6-3 and TRBJ2-3, with a tentative D call TRBD1 (5 bases). Trimming took off 0 bases at V and 3 bases at J, with 19 bases between the two ends. This CDR3 is 18 amino acids long. The V gene's germline CDR1 is MNHEY and CDR2 SVGEGT.

V and J are TRBV9 and TRBJ2-3, with 7 bases aligning to TRBD2. From germline, CDR1 is SGDLS and CDR2 YYNGEE. CDR3 length: 15 residues. J was trimmed by 0 bases and V by 1 base; bases with no gene match: 2. The CDR3 loop is CASSVLAASTDTQYF. Here the CDR3 DNA reads TGTGCCAGCAGCGTACTAGCGGCTAGCACAGATACGCAGTATTTT.

This chain joins TRBV7-2 and TRBJ1-1, with TRBD1 matching over 7 bases. Losses at the gene ends were 3 bases for V and 0 bases for J; bases not matched to a gene: 4. Per the germline V gene, CDR1 is SGHTA and CDR2 is FQGNSA. The CDR3 loop spans 15 amino acids. The CDR3 loop reads CASSFDRVMNTEAFF. DNA for the CDR3: TGTGCCAGCAGCTTCGACAGGGTGATGAACACTGAAGCTTTCTTT. Supplemented by reference TRBV7-2 and TRBJ1-1, the full variable domain reads GAGVSQSPSNKVTEKGKDVELRCDPISGHTALYWYRQSLGQGLEFLIYFQGNSAPDKSGLPSDRFSAERTGGSVSTLTIQRTQQEDSAVYLCASSFDRVMNTEAFFGQGTRLTVV.

The rearrangement links TRBV6-1 to TRBJ2-2; TRBD2 matches at 7 bases. With 1 base clipped from V and 7 bases from J, the junction kept 0 bases outside the gene matches. The CDR3 is 13 residues long. From germline, CDR1 is MNHNS and CDR2 SASEGT. CDR3 coding DNA: TGTGCCAGCAGTGAAGGGGGGGGCGGGGAGCTGTTTTTT. It yields the protein CASSEGGGGELFF.

V usage is TRBV7-3 and J usage is TRBJ2-1, with 7 bases lining up with TRBD2. The CDR3 totals 17 residues. Germline CDR1 and CDR2: SGHTA and FQGTGA. Germline trimming cut 2 bases from V and 10 bases from J; bases unmatched to any gene: 17. For the CDR3, the DNA is TGTGCCAGCAGCTTATTTGGGGGGACTACGCCCCTCGGGGAGCAGTTCTTC. Encoded protein: CASSLFGGTTPLGEQFF.

The gene calls are TRBV7-3 and TRBJ1-2; no reliable D call. This CDR3 is 15 amino acids long. Germline assignment: CDR1 SGHTA and CDR2 FQGTGA. V lost 6 bases and J 3 bases, leaving 17 bases between the germline ends. The DNA for the CDR3 is TGTGCCAGCAGGGGCCCGATGATGGCAGACTATGGCTACACCTTC. Its translation is CASRGPMMADYGYTF.

The rearrangement joins TRBV7-8 to TRBJ2-7, with a tentative D call TRBD2 (5 bases). V lost 1 base and J lost 0, with 7 bases in between. This CDR3 region has 14 residues. Germline V gene lookup returns CDR1 SGHVS and CDR2 FQNEAQ. CDR3 amino acids: CASSLEGVSYEQYF. The DNA of the CDR3 is TGTGCCAGCAGCTTAGAGGGAGTCTCCTACGAGCAGTACTTC. Filled out from reference TRBV7-8 and TRBJ2-7, the complete variable domain reads GAGVSQSPRYKVAKRGQDVALRCDPISGHVSLFWYQQALGQGPEFLTYFQNEAQLDKSGLPSDRFFAERPEGSVSTLKIQRTQQEDSAVYLCASSLEGVSYEQYFGPGTRLTVT.

This clone was observed a single time. The V gene is TRBV2, the J gene TRBJ1-6; TRBD1 might be the D (6 bases). This CDR3 is 12 amino acids long. The germline V and J ends were trimmed by 6 bases and 8 bases, with 8 bases remaining between them. Germline CDR1 and CDR2: SNHLY and FYNNEI. CDR3 region: CASRGGYSPLHF. The CDR3, as DNA: TGTGCCAGCAGAGGGGGTTATTCACCCCTCCACTTT. The variable domain in full, with the rest retrieved from reference TRBV2 and TRBJ1-6, is EPEVTQTPSHQVTQMGQEVILRCVPISNHLYFYWYRQILGQKVEFLVSFYNNEISEKSEIFDDQFSVERPDGSNFTLKIRSTKLEDSAMYFCASRGGYSPLHFGNGTRLTVT.

The chain combines TRBV11-1 with TRBJ2-2; 9 nucleotides agree with TRBD1. CDR3 size: 15 residues. Germline V gene lookup returns CDR1 SGHAT and CDR2 FQDESV (reference sequence). With V trimmed by 7 bases and J by 6 bases, 9 bases remained unmatched. DNA for the CDR3: TGTGCCAGCAAGCGGTCCCGGGACAGGGCCGGGGAGCTGTTTTTT. It encodes CASKRSRDRAGELFF.

V gene TRBV27 combines with J gene TRBJ1-2; 7 bases are a match to TRBD1. The V gene's germline CDR1 is MNHEY and CDR2 SMNVEV (reference sequence). The CDR3 totals 13 residues. J gave up 3 bases and V 8 bases, and 6 bases lay outside the gene matches. The DNA for the CDR3 is TGTGCCAGCGGATCGGGACAGTACTATGGCTACACCTTC. Residues: CASGSGQYYGYTF.

The chain is built from TRBV6-6 and TRBJ1-5; TRBD1 aligns across 9 bases. This CDR3 contains 16 residues. Germline V gene data show CDR1 as MNHNY and CDR2 as SVGAGI (reference sequence). Trimming took 5 bases from V and 0 from J; bases not matched to a gene: 5. CDR3 region: CASSGDRGYSNQPQHF. The CDR3 DNA sequence: TGTGCCAGCAGTGGCGACAGGGGGTATAGCAATCAGCCCCAGCATTTT.

The chain recombines TRBV19 with TRBJ2-7; 12 positions agree with TRBD2. V shed 5 bases, J shed 1 base, and the junction held 6 bases outside the gene matches. The CDR3 sequence is 16 residues long. Looked up from germline, CDR1 is LNHDA and CDR2 is SQIVND (reference sequence). The CDR3 nucleotides are TGTGCCAGTAGTCTAGGACTAGCGGGACAGTCCTACGAGCAGTACTTC. Its translation is CASSLGLAGQSYEQYF.

V usage is TRBV28 and J usage is TRBJ1-2; D is unclear. Trimming removed 7 bases at V and 2 bases at J, with 14 bases between. The CDR3 covers 14 residues. CDR1 is MDHEN and CDR2 is SYDVKM in the germline V gene. The CDR3 loop is CASIAAGGNYGYTF. CDR3 nucleotide sequence: TGTGCCAGCATCGCCGCCGGCGGCAACTATGGCTACACCTTC.

The CDR3 DNA reads as TGCGCCAGCAGGAGGGGGCTAGACTACGAGCAGTACTTC. It specifies CASRRGLDYEQYF. The chain uses TRBV5-1 and TRBJ2-7; TRBD1 matches at 7 bases. J gave up 3 bases and V 5 bases, and 5 bases lay outside the gene matches. Germline V gives CDR1 SGHRS, CDR2 YFSETQ. The CDR3 sequence is 13 residues long. Full variable domain (missing parts from reference TRBV5-1 and TRBJ2-7): KAGVTQTPRYLIKTRGQQVTLSCSPISGHRSVSWYQQTPGQGLQFLFEYFSETQRNKGNFPGRFSGRQFSNSRSEMNVSTLELGDSALYLCASRRGLDYEQYFGPGTRLTVT.

The chain has TRBV6-5 and TRBJ1-2; 7 bases line up with TRBD1. CDR1 and CDR2 from the germline V gene are MNHEY and SVGAGI. The CDR3 is 14 residues long. With 6 bases clipped from V and 4 bases from J, the junction kept 8 bases outside the gene matches. The CDR3, as DNA: TGTGCCAGCAGAGACGGACAGGAGATCTATGGCTACACCTTC. Its translation is CASRDGQEIYGYTF.

The rearrangement joins TRBV5-8 to TRBJ2-7; 9 nucleotides match TRBD2. V gave up 4 bases and J gave up 2 bases; unmatched junction bases: 4. CDR3 length equals 14 residues. The germline CDR1 and CDR2 sequences are SGHTS and YDEGEE. CDR3 sequence (DNA): TGTGCCAGCAGCGTTAGCGGGGGCCCCTACGAGCAGTACTTC. Protein sequence: CASSVSGGPYEQYF.

The CDR3 coding sequence is TGTGCCAGCAGCTTAGAACCAGAGTGGGAGGGACAGGGTGCTAACACTGAAGCTTTCTTT. This sequence encodes CASSLEPEWEGQGANTEAFF. V and J are TRBV7-6 and TRBJ1-1; 9 bases align to TRBD1. The CDR3 is 20 residues long. Trimming removed 1 base from V and 2 bases from J; junction bases left unmatched: 17. Germline values: CDR1 SGHVS, CDR2 FNYEAQ.

The CDR3 reads CASSSDRALNYGYTF. For the CDR3, the DNA is TGTGCCAGCAGCTCAGACAGGGCTCTTAACTATGGCTACACCTTC. The chain has TRBV13 and TRBJ1-2; 7 bases are shared with TRBD1. V gave up 4 bases and J gave up 1 base; unmatched junction bases: 6. Germline CDR1 and CDR2: PRHDT and FYEKMQ (reference sequence). The CDR3 extends over 15 amino acids.

The chain links TRBV30 to TRBJ2-1; D uncertain. V was trimmed by 4 bases and J by 8 bases, leaving 18 bases between them. Per germline, CDR1 GTSNPN and CDR2 SVGIG (reference sequence). This CDR3 has 14 residues. The CDR3 region is CAWNHPPDRDEQFF. CDR3 coding DNA: TGTGCCTGGAATCACCCTCCCGATCGCGATGAGCAGTTCTTC.

This sequence joins TRBV4-3 and TRBJ1-2; no firm D call. Germline loops: CDR1 LGHNA, CDR2 YSLEER. Trimming left V 0 bases short and J 0 bases short, with 17 bases between. CDR3 length equals 18 residues. The CDR3: CASSQEHVRSSANYGYTF. CDR3 bases: TGCGCCAGCAGCCAAGAACACGTGCGGAGCTCAGCTAACTATGGCTACACCTTC.

The chain combines TRBV5-8 with TRBJ1-2; the match to TRBD1 covers 9 bases. The V gene's germline CDR1 is SGHTS and CDR2 YDEGEE. The V segment lost 6 bases and the J segment 4 bases; nucleotides outside the gene matches: 10. The CDR3 runs to 15 residues. The CDR3 DNA sequence: TGTGCCAGCAACCTCCGGGACAGGGAATTCTATGGCTACACCTTC. Its protein product is CASNLRDREFYGYTF.

This clone has only a few counts. The V gene is TRBV7-3, the J gene TRBJ2-1; 8 nucleotides agree with TRBD1. CDR1 is SGHTA and CDR2 is FQGTGA in the germline V gene. The CDR3 totals 12 residues. V shed 5 bases and J 12 bases; nucleotides not matched to a gene: 6. CDR3 sequence: CASSTTGARQFF. For the CDR3, the DNA is TGTGCCAGCAGCACGACAGGGGCTAGGCAGTTCTTC.

V and J are TRBV28 and TRBJ2-1; 8 positions match TRBD2. Looked up from germline, CDR1 is MDHEN and CDR2 is SYDVKM. This CDR3 has 14 residues. V gave up 2 bases and J gave up 8 bases; unmatched junction bases: 5. The DNA of the CDR3 is TGTGCCAGCAGTTTAACGGGAGGGCCCGATGAGCAGTTCTTC. This gives the protein CASSLTGGPDEQFF.

The CDR3 nucleotides are TGTGCCAGTAGTGTCTACAGTGGGTTTAGTGAAAAACTGTTTTTT. The encoded protein is CASSVYSGFSEKLFF. The V call is TRBV19, the J call TRBJ1-4, with no clear D. This CDR3 contains 15 residues. CDR1 and CDR2 from the germline V gene are LNHDA and SQIVND (reference sequence). Trimming took off 5 bases at V and 7 bases at J, with 17 bases between the two ends.

The rearrangement uses TRBV19 and TRBJ1-1; D is undetermined. CDR3 size: 13 residues. Between the trimmed V and J ends, which lost 8 bases and 1 base, there was a span of 11 bases. Germline V gene data show CDR1 as LNHDA and CDR2 as SQIVND (reference sequence). CDR3 sequence reads: CASGRSGNTEAFF. The DNA of the CDR3 is TGTGCCAGTGGGAGGTCGGGGAACACTGAAGCTTTCTTT.

The chain links TRBV7-6 to TRBJ2-3; 8 bases align to TRBD1. CDR1 and CDR2 from the germline V gene are SGHVS and FNYEAQ. Unmatched junction bases numbered 6, after V lost 1 base and J lost 3 bases. The CDR3 is made up of 16 amino acids. CDR3 sequence: CASSLDPTGVTDTQYF. The CDR3 DNA is TGTGCCAGCAGCTTAGACCCGACAGGGGTGACAGATACGCAGTATTTT.